A single sample gave rise to the 8 T cell receptor beta chains below, sequenced in a study of technical replicates of blood from a few donors. Clones were read by immunoSEQ multiplex PCR, and TCRdb kept only the in-frame ones, dropping some. The sample contains about 79,000 clones, about 91% of which appear only once. The sequencing sample was made of T cells isolated from PBMCs. These receptor sequences come from a human donor in good health. Some clones in this sample may be carry-over from other donors' samples.

This chain's CDR3 is CASSLVGGGSGANVLTF. CDR3 bases: TGTGCCAGCAGCTTAGTAGGGGGGGGCTCTGGGGCCAACGTCCTGACTTTC. V usage is TRBV7-8 and J usage is TRBJ2-6; weak D call: TRBD2 (7 bases). Germline assignment: CDR1 SGHVS and CDR2 FQNEAQ. The length of the CDR3 is 17 residues. V lost 1 base to trimming and J lost 0 bases, with 10 bases between them. The full variable domain, its missing parts supplied by reference TRBV7-8 and TRBJ2-6, is GAGVSQSPRYKVAKRGQDVALRCDPISGHVSLFWYQQALGQGPEFLTYFQNEAQLDKSGLPSDRFFAERPEGSVSTLKIQRTQQEDSAVYLCASSLVGGGSGANVLTFGAGSRLTVL.

The gene calls are TRBV27 and TRBJ1-4, with 8 bases that match TRBD1. The CDR3 spans 15 residues. The germline V gene encodes CDR1 MNHEY and CDR2 SMNVEV (reference sequence). Losses at the gene ends were 6 bases for V and 8 bases for J; bases not matched to a gene: 11. For the CDR3, the DNA is TGTGCCAGCAGCGCCAAAGATGACAGGGGCGAAAAACTGTTTTTT. As protein: CASSAKDDRGEKLFF.

The rearrangement joins TRBV29-1 to TRBJ2-2, with 7 bases matching TRBD1. The CDR3 consists of 13 residues. The germline V gene has CDR1 SQVTM and CDR2 ANQGSEA. Losses at the gene ends were 6 bases for V and 6 bases for J; bases not matched to a gene: 7. CDR3 nucleotides: TGCAGCGTCGGTACAGGGGTCTCCGGGGAGCTGTTTTTT. Protein: CSVGTGVSGELFF.

The chain links TRBV28 to TRBJ2-7; the D gene is possibly TRBD2 (5 bases). Germline V gene lookup returns CDR1 MDHEN and CDR2 SYDVKM. The CDR3 spans 12 residues. V was shortened by 5 bases and J by 7 bases, with 12 bases between the two germline ends. CDR3 DNA sequence: TGTGCCAGCAGTGTAGGAGGTTGGGAGCAGTACTTC. Protein: CASSVGGWEQYF. Variable domain in full (rest from reference TRBV28 and TRBJ2-7): DVKVTQSSRYLVKRTGEKVFLECVQDMDHENMFWYRQDPGLGLRLIYFSYDVKMKEKGDIPEGYSVSREKKERFSLILESASTNQTSMYLCASSVGGWEQYFGPGTRLTVT.

V usage is TRBV19 and J usage is TRBJ2-1; TRBD2 agrees at 7 bases. CDR3 size: 17 residues. In germline, CDR1 is LNHDA, CDR2 SQIVND (reference sequence). Trimming at V came to 1 base and at J to 5 bases, leaving 11 bases not matched to a gene. The CDR3 nucleotides read TGTGCCAGTAGTATAGCCCGTCGGGGAGGGCTAGACAATGAGCAGTTCTTC. It encodes CASSIARRGGLDNEQFF.

The genes are TRBV27 and TRBJ1-1, with D perhaps TRBD1 (5 bases). Trimming stripped 6 bases from V and 4 bases from J, with 12 bases between. Germline V gene sequence: CDR1 MNHEY, CDR2 SMNVEV (reference sequence). The CDR3 sequence is 13 residues long. The CDR3 reads CASRRGGGTEAFF. The CDR3 bases are TGTGCCAGCAGGCGAGGCGGGGGCACTGAAGCTTTCTTT.

The chain couples TRBV9 to TRBJ2-3; 13 nucleotides match TRBD2. Germline CDR1 reads SGDLS; CDR2 reads YYNGEE. V shed 2 bases, J shed 2 bases, and the junction held 11 bases outside the gene matches. This CDR3 has 19 amino acids. Here the CDR3 DNA reads TGTGCCAGCAGCGTTTCCGGGACTAGCGGGACTAGGATCACAGATACGCAGTATTTT. Translation: CASSVSGTSGTRITDTQYF.

The chain recombines TRBV19 with TRBJ2-1, with D perhaps matching TRBD2 (5 bases). Trimming took off 7 bases at V and 10 bases at J, with 14 bases between the two ends. The CDR3 runs 12 residues. Germline V CDR1 and CDR2: LNHDA, SQIVND (reference sequence). CDR3 DNA sequence: TGTGCCAGTACTGGGGAGTACCCCGAGCAGTTCTTC. Its protein product is CASTGEYPEQFF.